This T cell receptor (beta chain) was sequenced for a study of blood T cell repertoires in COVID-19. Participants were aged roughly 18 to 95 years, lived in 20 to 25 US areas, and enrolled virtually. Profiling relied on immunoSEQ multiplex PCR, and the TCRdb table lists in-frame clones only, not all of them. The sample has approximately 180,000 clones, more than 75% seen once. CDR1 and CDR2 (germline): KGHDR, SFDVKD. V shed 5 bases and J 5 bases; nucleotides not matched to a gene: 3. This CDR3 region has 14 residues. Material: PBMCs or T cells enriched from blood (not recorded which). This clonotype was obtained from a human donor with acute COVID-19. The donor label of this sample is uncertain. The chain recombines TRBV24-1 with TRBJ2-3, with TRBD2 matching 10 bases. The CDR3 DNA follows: TGTGCCACCAGTGGGGCTAGCGGGGGAGATACGCAGTATTTT. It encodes CATSGASGGDTQYF.